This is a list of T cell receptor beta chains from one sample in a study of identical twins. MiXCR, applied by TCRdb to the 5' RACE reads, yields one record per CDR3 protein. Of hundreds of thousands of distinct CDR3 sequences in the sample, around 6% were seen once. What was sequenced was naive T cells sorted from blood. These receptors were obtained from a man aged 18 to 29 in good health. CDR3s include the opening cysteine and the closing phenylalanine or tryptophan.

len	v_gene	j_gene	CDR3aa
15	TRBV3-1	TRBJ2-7	CASSHRLAGGIEQYF
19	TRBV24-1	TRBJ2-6	CATSDRPGQDVRGANVLTF
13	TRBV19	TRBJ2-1	CASTPSGPNEQFF
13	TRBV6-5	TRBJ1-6	CASSYSGNSPLHF
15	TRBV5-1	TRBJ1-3	CASSRDRDTGNTIYF
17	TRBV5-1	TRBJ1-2	CASSLAPRDRDNYGYTF
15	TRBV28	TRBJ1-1	CASSPPGLMNTEAFF
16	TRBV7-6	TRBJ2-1	CASSFPTSGSDNEQFF
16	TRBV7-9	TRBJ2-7	CASSPRGELQAYEQYF
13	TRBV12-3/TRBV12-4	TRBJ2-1	CASSRDANNEQFF
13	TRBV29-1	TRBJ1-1	CSVGDRVGTEAFF
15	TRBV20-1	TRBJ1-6	CSARASSSYNSPLHF
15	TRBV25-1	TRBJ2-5	CASSEYSRVGETQYF
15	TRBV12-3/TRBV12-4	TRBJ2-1	CASSSSGGRYNEQFF
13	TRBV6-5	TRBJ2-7	CASSYSTGGFQYF
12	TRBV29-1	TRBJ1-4	CSVIWPNEKLFF
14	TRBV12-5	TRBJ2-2	CASGLNGGPGELFF
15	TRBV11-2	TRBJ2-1	CASSLTPGQGNEQFF
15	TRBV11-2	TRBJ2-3	CASSFWGRAPDTQYF
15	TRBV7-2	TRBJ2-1	CASSSDHSTGNEQFF
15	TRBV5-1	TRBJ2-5	CASSGRGETQETQYF
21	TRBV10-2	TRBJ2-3	CASSESRLAQIRKSSTDTQYF
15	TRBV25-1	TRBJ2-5	CASSARRGRWETQYF
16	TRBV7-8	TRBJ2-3	CASRRIGLAGGDTQYF
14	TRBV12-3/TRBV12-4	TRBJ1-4	CASSGTGPNEKLFF
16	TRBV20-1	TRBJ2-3	CSAGSPGTASTDTQYF
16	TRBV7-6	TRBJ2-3	CASSPGGSLRTDTQYF
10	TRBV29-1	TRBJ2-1	CSVRDYEQFF
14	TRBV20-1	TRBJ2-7	CSARDPAGLSEQYF
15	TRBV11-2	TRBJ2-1	CASSFPESGRNEQFF
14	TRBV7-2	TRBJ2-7	CASSLEGRFYEQYF
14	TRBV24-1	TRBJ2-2	CATSGTSGTGELFF
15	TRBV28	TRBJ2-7	CASSGPGTGFHEQYF
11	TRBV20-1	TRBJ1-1	CSATDTSEAFF
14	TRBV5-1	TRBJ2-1	CASGIGTHNNEQFF
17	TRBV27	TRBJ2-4	CASKRAGTSGRRGIQYF
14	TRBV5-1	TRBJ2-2	CASSPVGVTGELFF
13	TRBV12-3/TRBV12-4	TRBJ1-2	CASSLEQGLGYTF
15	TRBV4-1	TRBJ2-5	CASSPVERDQETQYF
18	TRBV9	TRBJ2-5	CASSVVPSGTGSGETQYF
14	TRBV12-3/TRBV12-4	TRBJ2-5	CASSFGTDQETQYF
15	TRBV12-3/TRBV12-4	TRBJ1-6	CASSLIAGYNSPLHF
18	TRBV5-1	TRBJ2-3	CASSSRAGGPGIPDTQYF
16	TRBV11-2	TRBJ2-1	CASSSPFKRSYNEQFF
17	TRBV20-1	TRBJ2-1	CSARDPASAWSYNEQFF
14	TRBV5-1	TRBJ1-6	CASSSPGVNSPLHF
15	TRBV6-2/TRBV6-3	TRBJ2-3	CASTQAGGLVDTQYF
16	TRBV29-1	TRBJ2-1	CSVGPGKGLVDNEQFF
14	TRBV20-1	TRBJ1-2	CSARWTGVNYGYTF
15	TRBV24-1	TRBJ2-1	CATSDYSGRADEQFF
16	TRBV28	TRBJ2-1	CASTGLQGEGSFEQFF
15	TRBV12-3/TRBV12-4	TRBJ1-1	CASSTPQGVNTEAFF
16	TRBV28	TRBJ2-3	CASSPGASGVVDTQYF
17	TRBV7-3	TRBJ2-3	CASSLPLMREMADTQYF
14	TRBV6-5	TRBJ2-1	CASSYYGGNNEQFF